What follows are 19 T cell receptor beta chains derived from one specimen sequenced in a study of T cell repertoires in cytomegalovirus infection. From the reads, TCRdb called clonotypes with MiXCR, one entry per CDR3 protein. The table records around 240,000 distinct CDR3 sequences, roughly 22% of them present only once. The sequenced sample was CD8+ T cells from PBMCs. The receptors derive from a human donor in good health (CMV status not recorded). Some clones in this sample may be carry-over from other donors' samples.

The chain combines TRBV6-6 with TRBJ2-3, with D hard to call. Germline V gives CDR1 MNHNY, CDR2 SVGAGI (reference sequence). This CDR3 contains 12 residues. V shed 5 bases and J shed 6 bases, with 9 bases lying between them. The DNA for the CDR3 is TGTGCCAGCAGTCCAGGAGTGGATACGCAGTATTTT. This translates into CASSPGVDTQYF.

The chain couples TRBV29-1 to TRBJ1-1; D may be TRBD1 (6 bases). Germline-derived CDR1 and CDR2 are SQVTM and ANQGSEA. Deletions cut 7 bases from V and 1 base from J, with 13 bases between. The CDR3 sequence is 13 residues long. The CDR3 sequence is CSGEGGTNTEAFF. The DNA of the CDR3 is TGCAGCGGAGAAGGGGGAACGAACACTGAAGCTTTCTTT.

CDR3 in amino acids: CASGLANTGELFF. The CDR3 bases are TGTGCCAGCGGACTAGCGAACACCGGGGAGCTGTTTTTT. This chain connects TRBV25-1 to TRBJ2-2; the match to TRBD2 covers 7 bases. V dropped 8 bases and J dropped 0; count of bases not matched to a gene: 0. This CDR3 is 13 amino acids long. Germline V gene data show CDR1 as MGHDK and CDR2 as SYGVNS.

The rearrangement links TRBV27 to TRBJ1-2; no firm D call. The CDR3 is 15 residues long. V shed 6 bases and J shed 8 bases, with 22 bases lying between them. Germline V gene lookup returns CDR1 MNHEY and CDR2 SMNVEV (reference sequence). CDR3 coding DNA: TGTGCCAGCAGGTCCGACGCCGACCCCTATAGGGGCTACACCTTC. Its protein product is CASRSDADPYRGYTF.

The CDR3 spells CSATQDYGSTDYGYTF. The CDR3 DNA reads as TGCAGTGCCACCCAAGACTACGGCAGTACGGACTATGGCTACACCTTC. V and J are TRBV20-1 and TRBJ1-2; no clear D gene. CDR3 length equals 16 residues. Germline V gene lookup returns CDR1 DFQATT and CDR2 SNEGSKA (reference sequence). V was shortened by 6 bases and J by 3 bases, with 23 bases between the two germline ends.

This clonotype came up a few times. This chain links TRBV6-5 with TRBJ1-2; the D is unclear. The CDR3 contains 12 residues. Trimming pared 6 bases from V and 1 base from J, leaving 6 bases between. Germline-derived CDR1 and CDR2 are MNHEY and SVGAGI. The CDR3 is CASRTLNYGYTF. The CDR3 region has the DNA TGTGCCAGCAGAACACTTAACTATGGCTACACCTTC.

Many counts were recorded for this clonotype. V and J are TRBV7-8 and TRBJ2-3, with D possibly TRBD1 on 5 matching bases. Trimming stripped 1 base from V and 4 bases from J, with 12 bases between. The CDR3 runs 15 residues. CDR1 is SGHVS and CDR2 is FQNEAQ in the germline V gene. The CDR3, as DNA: TGTGCCAGCAGCTTAGTAGAAGGGGTCGCAGATACGCAGTATTTT. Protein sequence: CASSLVEGVADTQYF.

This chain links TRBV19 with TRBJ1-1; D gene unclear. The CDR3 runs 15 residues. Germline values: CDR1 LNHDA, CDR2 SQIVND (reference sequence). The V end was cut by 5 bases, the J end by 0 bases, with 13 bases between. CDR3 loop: CASSARGFMNTEAFF. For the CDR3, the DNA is TGTGCCAGTAGTGCCCGAGGGTTCATGAACACTGAAGCTTTCTTT.

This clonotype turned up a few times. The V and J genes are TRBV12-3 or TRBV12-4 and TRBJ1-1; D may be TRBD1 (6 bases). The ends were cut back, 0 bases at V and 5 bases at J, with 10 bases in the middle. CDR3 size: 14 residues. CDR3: CASSLAGGITEAFF. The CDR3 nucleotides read TGTGCCAGCAGTTTAGCAGGGGGTATAACTGAAGCTTTCTTT.

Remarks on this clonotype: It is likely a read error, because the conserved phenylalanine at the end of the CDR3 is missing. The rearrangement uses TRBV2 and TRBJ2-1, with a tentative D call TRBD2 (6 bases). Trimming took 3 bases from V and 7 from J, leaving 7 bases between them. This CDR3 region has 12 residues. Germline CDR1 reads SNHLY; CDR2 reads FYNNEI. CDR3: CASSEGGNEQFL. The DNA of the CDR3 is TGTGCCAGCAGTGAGGGGGGTAATGAGCAGTTCTTG.

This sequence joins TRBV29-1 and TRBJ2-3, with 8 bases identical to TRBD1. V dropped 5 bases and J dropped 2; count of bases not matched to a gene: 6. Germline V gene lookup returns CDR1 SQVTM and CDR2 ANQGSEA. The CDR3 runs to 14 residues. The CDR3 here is CSVRQGAPTDTQYF. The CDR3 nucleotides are TGCAGCGTTCGCCAGGGGGCACCCACAGATACGCAGTATTTT.

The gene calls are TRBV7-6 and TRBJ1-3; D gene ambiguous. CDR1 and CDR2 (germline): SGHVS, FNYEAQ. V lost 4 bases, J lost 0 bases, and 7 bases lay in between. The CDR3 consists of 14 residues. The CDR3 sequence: CASSSLPSGNTIYF. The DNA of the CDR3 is TGTGCCAGCAGCTCTCTACCCTCTGGAAACACCATATATTTT.

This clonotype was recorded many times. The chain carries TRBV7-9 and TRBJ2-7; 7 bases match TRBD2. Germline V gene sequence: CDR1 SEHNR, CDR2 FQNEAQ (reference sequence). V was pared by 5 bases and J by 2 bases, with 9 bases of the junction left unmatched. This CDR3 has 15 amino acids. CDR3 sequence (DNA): TGTGCCAGCAGCGCTGCCCGACTAGCCGCCTACGAGCAGTACTTC. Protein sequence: CASSAARLAAYEQYF.

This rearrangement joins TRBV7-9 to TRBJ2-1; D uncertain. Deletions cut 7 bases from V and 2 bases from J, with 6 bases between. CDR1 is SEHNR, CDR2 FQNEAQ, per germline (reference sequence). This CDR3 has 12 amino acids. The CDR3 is CASTRAYNEQFF. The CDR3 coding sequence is TGTGCCAGCACACGCGCCTACAATGAGCAGTTCTTC.

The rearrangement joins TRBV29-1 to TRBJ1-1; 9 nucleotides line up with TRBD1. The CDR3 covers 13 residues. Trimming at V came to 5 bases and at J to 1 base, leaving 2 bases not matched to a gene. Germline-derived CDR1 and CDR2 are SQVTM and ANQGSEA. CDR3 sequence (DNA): TGCAGCGTTCCGGGACAGGGGAACACTGAAGCTTTCTTT. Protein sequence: CSVPGQGNTEAFF.

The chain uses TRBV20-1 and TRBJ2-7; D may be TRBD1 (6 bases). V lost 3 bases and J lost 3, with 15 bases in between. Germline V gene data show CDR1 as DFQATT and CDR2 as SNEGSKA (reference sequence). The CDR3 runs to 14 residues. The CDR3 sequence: CSARRQDGHYEQYF. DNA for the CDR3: TGCAGTGCTAGGAGACAGGACGGGCACTACGAGCAGTACTTC.

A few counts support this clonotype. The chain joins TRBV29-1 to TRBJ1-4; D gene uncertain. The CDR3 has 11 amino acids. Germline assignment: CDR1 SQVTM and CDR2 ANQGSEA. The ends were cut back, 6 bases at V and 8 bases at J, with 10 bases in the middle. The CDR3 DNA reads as TGCAGCGTGACGTACGGGGAAAAACTGTTTTTT. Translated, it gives CSVTYGEKLFF.

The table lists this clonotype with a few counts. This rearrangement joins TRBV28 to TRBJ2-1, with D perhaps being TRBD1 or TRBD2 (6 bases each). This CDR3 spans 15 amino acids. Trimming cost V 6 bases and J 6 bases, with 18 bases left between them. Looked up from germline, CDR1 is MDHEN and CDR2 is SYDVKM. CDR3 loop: CASRFGTSRGNEQFF. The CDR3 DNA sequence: TGTGCCAGCAGATTCGGGACATCGCGGGGCAATGAGCAGTTCTTC.

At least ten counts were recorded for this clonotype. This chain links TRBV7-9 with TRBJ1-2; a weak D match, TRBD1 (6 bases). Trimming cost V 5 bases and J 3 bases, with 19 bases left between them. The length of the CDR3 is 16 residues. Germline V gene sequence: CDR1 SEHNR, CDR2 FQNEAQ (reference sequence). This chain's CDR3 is CASSSRHPGADYGYTF. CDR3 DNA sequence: TGTGCCAGCAGCAGCAGACATCCGGGGGCCGACTATGGCTACACCTTC. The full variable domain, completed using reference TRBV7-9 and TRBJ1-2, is DTGVSQNPRHKITKRGQNVTFRCDPISEHNRLYWYRQTLGQGPEFLTYFQNEAQLEKSRLLSDRFSAERPKGSFSTLEIQRTEQGDSAMYLCASSSRHPGADYGYTFGSGTRLTVV.